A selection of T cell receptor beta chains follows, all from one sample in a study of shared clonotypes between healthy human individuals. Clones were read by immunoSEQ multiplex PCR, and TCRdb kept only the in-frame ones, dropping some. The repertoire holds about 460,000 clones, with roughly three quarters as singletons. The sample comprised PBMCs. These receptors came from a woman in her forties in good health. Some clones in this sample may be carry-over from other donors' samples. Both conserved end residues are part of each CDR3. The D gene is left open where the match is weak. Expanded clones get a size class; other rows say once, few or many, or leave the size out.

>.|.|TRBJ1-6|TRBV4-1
CASSQDPGWGSPLHF
TGCGCCAGCAGCCAGGATCCAGGGTGGGGTTCACCCCTCCACTTT
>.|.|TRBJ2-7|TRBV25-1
CASRSLRGGSYEQYF
TGTGCCAGCAGAAGCCTTAGGGGAGGTTCCTACGAGCAGTACTTC
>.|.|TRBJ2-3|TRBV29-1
CSVDGTAGPTDTQYF
TGCAGCGTTGACGGGACAGCGGGACCAACAGATACGCAGTATTTT
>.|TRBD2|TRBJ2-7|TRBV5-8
CASSAGLAGRQYF
TGTGCCAGCAGCGCGGGACTAGCGGGAAGGCAGTACTTC
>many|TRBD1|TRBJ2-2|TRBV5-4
CASSLAGGTGELFF
TGTGCCAGCAGCTTGGCAGGGGGCACCGGGGAGCTGTTTTTT
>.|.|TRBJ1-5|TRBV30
CAWEGGGGQPQHF
TGTGCCTGGGAGGGGGGAGGAGGACAGCCCCAGCATTTT
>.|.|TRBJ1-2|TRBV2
CASRGSGTNNYGYTF
TGTGCCAGCAGGGGCTCCGGGACAAATAACTATGGCTACACCTTC
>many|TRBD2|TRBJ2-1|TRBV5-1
CASSPGTSGMSVGYLEQFF
TGCGCCAGCAGCCCCGGGACTAGCGGGATGAGTGTTGGTTATCTCGAGCAGTTCTTC
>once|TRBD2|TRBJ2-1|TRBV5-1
CASTRAGAYDNEQFF
TGCGCCAGCACACGGGCGGGAGCTTACGACAATGAGCAGTTCTTC
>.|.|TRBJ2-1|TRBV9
CASSVAGVVYNEQFF
TGTGCCAGCAGCGTAGCGGGAGTGGTCTACAATGAGCAGTTCTTC
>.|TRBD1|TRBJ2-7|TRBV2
CASLRDRSQDEQYF
TGTGCCAGCCTCCGGGACAGATCACAAGACGAGCAGTACTTC
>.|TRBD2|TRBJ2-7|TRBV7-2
CASSLVAGESYEQYF
TGTGCCAGCAGCTTAGTAGCGGGAGAGTCCTACGAGCAGTACTTC
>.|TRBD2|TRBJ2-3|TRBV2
CASRDQGLVGTDTQYF
TGTGCCAGCAGAGACCAAGGACTAGTCGGCACAGATACGCAGTATTTT
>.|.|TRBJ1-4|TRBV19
CASSVQGGSEKLFF
TGTGCCAGTAGTGTCCAGGGAGGTTCGGAAAAACTGTTTTTT
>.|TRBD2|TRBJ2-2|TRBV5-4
CASSSKLAGVQTGELFF
TGTGCCAGCAGCTCAAAACTAGCGGGAGTACAAACCGGGGAGCTGTTTTTT
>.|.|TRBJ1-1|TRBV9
CASSPWTANTEAFF
TGTGCCAGCAGCCCCTGGACAGCTAACACTGAAGCTTTCTTT
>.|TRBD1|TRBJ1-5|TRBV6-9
CATQGAEGYSNQPQHF
TGTGCCACACAGGGGGCGGAGGGCTATAGCAATCAGCCCCAGCATTTT
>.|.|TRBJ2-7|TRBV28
CASSGGQLRNEQYF
TGTGCCAGCAGTGGGGGACAACTCCGGAACGAGCAGTACTTC
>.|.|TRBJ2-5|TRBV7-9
CASSPVGGNQETQYF
TGTGCCAGCAGCCCCGTGGGGGGAAACCAAGAGACCCAGTACTTC
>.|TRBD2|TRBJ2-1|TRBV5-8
CASSSERLADYNEQFF
TGTGCCAGCAGCTCCGAGAGGCTAGCGGACTACAATGAGCAGTTCTTC
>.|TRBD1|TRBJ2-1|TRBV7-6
CASSVNPGQNNEQFF
TGTGCCAGCAGCGTTAACCCGGGACAGAACAATGAGCAGTTCTTC
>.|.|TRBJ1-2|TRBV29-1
CSVPATEDAYYGYTF
TGCAGCGTCCCTGCAACAGAGGACGCCTACTATGGCTACACCTTT
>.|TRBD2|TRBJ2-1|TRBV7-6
CASSLEASGYNNEQFF
TGTGCCAGCAGCTTAGAGGCTAGCGGTTATAACAATGAGCAGTTCTTC
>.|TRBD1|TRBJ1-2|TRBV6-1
CASSEMGQGAFNYGYTF
TGTGCCAGCAGTGAAATGGGGCAGGGGGCCTTTAACTATGGCTACACCTTC
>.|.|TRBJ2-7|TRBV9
CASSVEVGYEQYF
TGTGCCAGCAGCGTAGAAGTCGGCTACGAGCAGTACTTC
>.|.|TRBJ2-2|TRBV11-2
CASSLGGDGELFF
TGTGCCAGCAGCTTAGGAGGGGACGGGGAGCTGTTTTTT
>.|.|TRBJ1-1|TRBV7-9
CASSLLLEAFF
TGTGCCAGCAGCTTATTGCTTGAAGCTTTCTTT
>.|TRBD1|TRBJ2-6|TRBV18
CASSAPLNRGERLSGANVLTF
TGTGCCAGCTCAGCCCCCTTAAACAGGGGAGAGAGGCTCTCTGGGGCCAACGTCCTGACTTTC
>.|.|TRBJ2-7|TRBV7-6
CASSLVLSTSPVTYEQYF
TGTGCCAGCAGCTTAGTACTCTCCACCTCCCCAGTTACCTACGAGCAGTACTTC
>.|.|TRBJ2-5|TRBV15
CATSRRSATRGETQYF
TGTGCCACCAGCAGAAGGTCTGCCACTAGGGGGGAGACCCAGTACTTC
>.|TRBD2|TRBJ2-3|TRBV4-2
CASSQGFAAGVGTDTQYF
TGTGCCAGCAGCCAAGGGTTTGCAGCGGGAGTCGGCACAGATACGCAGTATTTT
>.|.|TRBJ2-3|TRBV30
CAWSDPGTVDTQYF
TGTGCCTGGAGTGACCCGGGAACTGTAGATACGCAGTATTTT
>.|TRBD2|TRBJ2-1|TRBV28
CASSLSDGRARFNEQFF
TGTGCCAGCAGTTTATCGGACGGGAGGGCCCGGTTCAATGAGCAGTTCTTC
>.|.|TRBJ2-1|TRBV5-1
CASSWGVGERLQFF
TGCGCCAGCAGCTGGGGCGTGGGGGAGCGGCTGCAGTTCTTC
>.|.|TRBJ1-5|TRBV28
CASSPLLGDSNQPQHF
TGTGCCAGCAGTCCATTACTTGGGGATAGCAATCAGCCCCAGCATTTT
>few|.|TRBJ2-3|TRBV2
CASSEVDTQYF
TGTGCCAGCAGTGAGGTAGATACGCAGTATTTT
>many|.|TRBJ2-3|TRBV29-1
CSVGRDEDTQYF
TGCAGCGTTGGTCGGGACGAAGATACGCAGTATTTT
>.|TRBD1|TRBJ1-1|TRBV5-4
CASSRRDRPPNTEAFF
TGTGCCAGCAGCCGTCGGGACAGACCGCCGAACACTGAAGCTTTCTTT
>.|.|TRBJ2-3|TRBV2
CASSGERSSNTQYF
TGTGCCAGCAGTGGCGAGCGATCTTCGAATACGCAGTATTTT
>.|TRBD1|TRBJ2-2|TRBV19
CASSKRQGAGGELFF
TGTGCCAGTAGTAAGCGACAGGGGGCAGGAGGGGAGCTGTTTTTT
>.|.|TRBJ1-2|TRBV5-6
CASSQNRENWFGYTF
TGTGCCAGCAGCCAAAACAGGGAAAATTGGTTTGGCTACACCTTC
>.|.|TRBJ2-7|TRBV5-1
CASSLVGGRYEQYF
TGCGCCAGCAGCTTGGTTGGGGGAAGGTACGAGCAGTACTTC
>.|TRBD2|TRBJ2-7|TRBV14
CASSQRTSFKQYF
TGTGCCAGCAGCCAAAGGACTAGCTTTAAGCAGTACTTC
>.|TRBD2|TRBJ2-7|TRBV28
CALEASGTHEQYF
TGTGCCCTAGAGGCTAGCGGGACCCACGAGCAGTACTTC
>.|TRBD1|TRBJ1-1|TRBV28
CASSRTGVRGNTEAFF
TGTGCCAGCAGCCGGACAGGGGTTAGAGGGAACACTGAAGCTTTCTTT
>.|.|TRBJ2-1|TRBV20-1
CSANYNEQFF
TGCAGTGCTAACTACAATGAGCAGTTCTTC
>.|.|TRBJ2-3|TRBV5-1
CASAIGVPFTDTQYF
TGCGCCAGCGCCATTGGGGTCCCCTTCACAGATACGCAGTATTTT
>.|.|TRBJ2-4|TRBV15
CATSRDDLAKNIQYF
TGTGCCACCAGCAGGGACGACCTAGCCAAAAACATTCAGTACTTC
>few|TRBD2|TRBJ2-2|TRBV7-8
CASSLAGGRNTGELFF
TGTGCCAGCAGCTTAGCGGGCGGGAGGAACACCGGGGAGCTGTTTTTT
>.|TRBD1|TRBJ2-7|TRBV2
CASTHWTGKRVGSYEQYF
TGTGCCAGTACGCATTGGACAGGAAAAAGGGTGGGCTCCTACGAGCAGTACTTC